This T cell receptor (beta chain) comes out of a study of T-cell memory formation after mild COVID-19. V was pared by 3 bases and J by 5 bases, with 8 bases of the junction left unmatched. The germline gives CDR1 SNHLY, CDR2 FYNNEI. This CDR3 comprises 15 residues. Using its own MiXCR run on the 5' RACE reads, TCRdb lists one record per CDR3 protein. The table lists about 160,000 distinct CDR3 sequences, roughly 30% of them singletons. This TCR was recovered from an adult woman who had mild COVID-19 (a few samples of this study predate the infection). Cell type and time point are not known. This rearrangement joins TRBV2 to TRBJ2-5, with 8 bases identical to TRBD2. Sequencing was performed on PBMCs or a T cell subset sorted from them (not recorded which). The CDR3 sequence is CASSETVAGSETQYF. For the CDR3, the DNA is TGTGCCAGCAGTGAGACCGTAGCGGGAAGTGAGACCCAGTACTTC. Drawing the rest from reference TRBV2 and TRBJ2-5, the complete variable domain is EPEVTQTPSHQVTQMGQEVILRCVPISNHLYFYWYRQILGQKVEFLVSFYNNEISEKSEIFDDQFSVERPDGSNFTLKIRSTKLEDSAMYFCASSETVAGSETQYFGPGTRLLVL.